A selection of T cell receptor beta chains follows, all from one sample in a study of identical twins. MiXCR, run by TCRdb on the 5' RACE reads, gives a single entry per CDR3 protein. The sample lists more than 1.5 million distinct CDR3 sequences, more than 30% occurring once. Sequenced sample: cord blood. The receptor source for this set is a newborn girl in good health. Both conserved end residues are part of each CDR3. Each record gives: CDR3 protein, J gene, V gene.

cdr3_aa: CASSLYLSGPNTEAFF
j_call: TRBJ1-1
v_call: TRBV28

cdr3_aa: CSVRLASGANVLTF
j_call: TRBJ2-6
v_call: TRBV29-1

cdr3_aa: CSVHDRVLNTEAFF
j_call: TRBJ1-1
v_call: TRBV29-1

cdr3_aa: CASSYGYPGGAYEQYF
j_call: TRBJ2-7
v_call: TRBV6-6

cdr3_aa: CASSDRGYQETQYF
j_call: TRBJ2-5
v_call: TRBV2

cdr3_aa: CASSSSGSLWNEQFF
j_call: TRBJ2-1
v_call: TRBV28

cdr3_aa: CASSENYEQFF
j_call: TRBJ2-1
v_call: TRBV25-1

cdr3_aa: CASSLGGQGATNEKLFF
j_call: TRBJ1-4
v_call: TRBV12-3/TRBV12-4

cdr3_aa: CASSLLRLGYNEQFF
j_call: TRBJ2-1
v_call: TRBV11-2

cdr3_aa: CASSPLPGQVYGYTF
j_call: TRBJ1-2
v_call: TRBV18

cdr3_aa: CASSQDRLAAIYGQYF
j_call: TRBJ2-7
v_call: TRBV3-1

cdr3_aa: CASRRGRSCTF
j_call: TRBJ1-2
v_call: TRBV12-3/TRBV12-4

cdr3_aa: CASQSGGLYEQYF
j_call: TRBJ2-7
v_call: TRBV2

cdr3_aa: CASSYLGQGADNEKLFF
j_call: TRBJ1-4
v_call: TRBV6-6

cdr3_aa: CASSYNPSSYNEQYF
j_call: .
v_call: TRBV27

cdr3_aa: CASRVSNQPQHF
j_call: TRBJ1-5
v_call: TRBV6-1

cdr3_aa: CASSLEGRGDSPLHF
j_call: TRBJ1-6
v_call: TRBV5-1

cdr3_aa: CASSYQGQTGEQYF
j_call: TRBJ2-5
v_call: TRBV6-2/TRBV6-3

cdr3_aa: CASSFSRFKETQYF
j_call: TRBJ2-5
v_call: TRBV12-3/TRBV12-4

cdr3_aa: CASSQSAVLIQYF
j_call: TRBJ2-4
v_call: TRBV16

cdr3_aa: CAWAVWRGRNEQYF
j_call: TRBJ2-5
v_call: TRBV30

cdr3_aa: CASSLAGAGEQYF
j_call: TRBJ2-7
v_call: TRBV7-9

cdr3_aa: CASSSMDRSSYNSPLHF
j_call: TRBJ1-6
v_call: TRBV7-9

cdr3_aa: CAISKKGEQRTYNEQFF
j_call: TRBJ2-1
v_call: TRBV10-3

cdr3_aa: CASSRTGEIYGYTF
j_call: TRBJ1-2
v_call: TRBV4-2

cdr3_aa: CASSLRLAGGTDTQYF
j_call: TRBJ2-3
v_call: TRBV11-2

cdr3_aa: CASSWGDFSGRALDTQYF
j_call: TRBJ2-3
v_call: TRBV5-6

cdr3_aa: CSARDPGHGETQYF
j_call: TRBJ2-5
v_call: TRBV20-1

cdr3_aa: CSARDPGLGTRYEQYF
j_call: TRBJ2-7
v_call: TRBV20-1

cdr3_aa: CASSPPVHTQYF
j_call: TRBJ2-3
v_call: TRBV11-2

cdr3_aa: CAGSWTGVELDTQYF
j_call: TRBJ2-3
v_call: TRBV12-3/TRBV12-4

cdr3_aa: CASSLESLAASYEQYF
j_call: TRBJ2-7
v_call: TRBV5-1

cdr3_aa: CATSRDGPPRDEKLFF
j_call: TRBJ1-4
v_call: TRBV15

cdr3_aa: CASRPVRGANNEQFF
j_call: TRBJ2-1
v_call: TRBV6-2/TRBV6-3

cdr3_aa: CASSIRTGGYDSNQPQHF
j_call: TRBJ1-5
v_call: TRBV6-5

cdr3_aa: CASSLIGLAEARSNTDTQYF
j_call: TRBJ2-3
v_call: TRBV7-2

cdr3_aa: CASSYPGVPYEQYF
j_call: TRBJ2-7
v_call: TRBV6-5

cdr3_aa: CASSQEGGRRGYTF
j_call: TRBJ1-2
v_call: TRBV3-1

cdr3_aa: CASSLASARNEQYF
j_call: .
v_call: TRBV5-1

cdr3_aa: CASRPVPSSYEQYF
j_call: TRBJ2-7
v_call: TRBV6-5

cdr3_aa: CASSVDGGANTGELFF
j_call: TRBJ2-2
v_call: TRBV9

cdr3_aa: CASSEWGGEQFF
j_call: TRBJ2-1
v_call: TRBV2

cdr3_aa: CASRETALSGANVLTF
j_call: TRBJ2-6
v_call: TRBV12-3/TRBV12-4

cdr3_aa: CAISRQGGPYTF
j_call: TRBJ1-2
v_call: TRBV10-3